This T cell receptor (beta chain) was retrieved from a study of blood T cell repertoires in COVID-19. On the study more broadly: Material from acute and convalescent COVID-19 was sourced from the United States, Italy and Spain. The analysed material was cDNA or gDNA that came from T cells, B-cell-depleted T cells, or PBMCs.

In the original analysis: Reference gene primer amplification yielded estimated nucleated cell counts. Assay used: immunoSEQ multiplex PCR; TCRdb lists only in-frame clones, some missing. The V and J calls and clone size were taken over from that table, and D and trimming were inferred from the DNA. The sample consists of roughly 180,000 clones, 83% of them appearing once. The CDR3 extends over 14 amino acids. Germline loops: CDR1 SGHDT, CDR2 YYEEEE. V gave up 0 bases and J gave up 14 bases; unmatched junction bases: 6. Participants spanned ages about 18 to 90 years and resided in 20 to 30 US areas. The V gene is TRBV5-6, the J gene TRBJ1-6; 9 positions match TRBD1. The source is a woman in her fifties or sixties in a cohort exposed to, infected with or recovered from COVID-19 (not recorded which). The sample was PBMCs or T cells enriched from blood (not recorded which). The CDR3 region is CASSLDRGPDTLHF. Here the CDR3 DNA reads TGTGCCAGCAGCTTGGACAGGGGGCCCGACACCCTCCACTTT.